The entry that follows covers one TCR beta chain sequence. The data were produced by immunoSEQ multiplex PCR, yet TCRdb's version contains in-frame clones alone and is incomplete. The sample comprises approximately 230,000 clones, approximately 80% of which are singletons, and more than 10% rests with the top ten. This entry is derived from a study of control samples from healthy donors and cancer patients. V was trimmed by 8 bases and J by 7 bases, leaving 11 bases between them. Germline loops: CDR1 MGHDK, CDR2 SYGVNS. This CDR3 is 11 amino acids long. Sequencing was done on a sample of PBMCs. The clonotype originates from a woman in her sixties or seventies with lung cancer. The chain carries TRBV25-1 and TRBJ1-2; no clear D gene. The CDR3 loop reads CASQTFSGYTF. The CDR3 region has the DNA TGTGCCAGCCAAACATTCTCTGGCTACACCTTC.